This T cell receptor beta chain is from a study of tumor and adjacent non-tumor tissue in lung cancer. As for the study in general: Histology: 11 to 13 adenocarcinoma, 2 squamous cell carcinoma, 1 small cell lung cancer. Some 4.2 million productive TCRbeta reads were obtained per sample on average.

The V gene's germline CDR1 is SGHAT and CDR2 FQNNGV. CDR3 length equals 15 residues. A modified ARM-PCR protocol with three rounds of nested PCR amplified TCRbeta. A single record per CDR3 protein comes from TCRdb applying MiXCR to the multiplex PCR reads. The repertoire includes fewer than 100,000 distinct CDR3 sequences, roughly 80% of them detected once, and about 54% sits in the top ten. No cell sorting was done before RNA was extracted from the tissue. The normal lung tissue was taken more than 3 cm from the tumor edge. Chemotherapy-naive patients with new lung cancer underwent thoracic surgery in China, August–November 2014. The study, taken as a whole, reports: Normal lung showed higher cumulative top 100 clone frequency than tumor.

For this clonotype: The antigen is not known. A junction boundary mismatches the germline segment, possibly from a read error.

The receptor was isolated from a man in his sixties with non-small cell lung cancer. Sequences were obtained from distant non-tumor lung tissue. V is TRBV11-2 and J is TRBJ1-2, with D perhaps TRBD1 (6 bases). CDR3 loop: CAGSSLGGRAFGYTF. DNA of the CDR3: TGTGCCGGCAGCTCCCTTGGGGGCAGAGCCTTCGGCTACACCTTT.